This TCR beta chain is from a study of blood T cell repertoires in COVID-19. Across the study: Italy, Spain and the United States were the sources of the convalescent and acute COVID-19 samples. T cells, B-cell-depleted T cells, or PBMCs supplied cDNA or gDNA.

In the authors' methods: Quantification of nucleated cells was approximated via reference gene primer amplification. Libraries were prepared by immunoSEQ multiplex PCR; TCRdb keeps only in-frame clonotypes and omits some of them. V and J calls and clone size are copied from that table; D and trimming were computed from the DNA. The data show around 260,000 clones, with about 87% seen just once and about 9.4% held by the top ten. The CDR3 spans 12 residues. With 8 bases clipped from V and 4 bases from J, the junction kept 3 bases outside the gene matches. CDR1 is MNHEY and CDR2 is SMNVEV in the germline V gene (reference sequence). Note on this clone: Within the sample, other DNA sequences also encode this same CDR3.

Followed longitudinally, the Seattle patients had been enrolled during active infection. This TCR came from a woman in her 70s with COVID-19, enrolled during active disease. The chain joins TRBV27 to TRBJ1-1, with 8 bases lining up with TRBD1. Specimen: peripheral blood. The CDR3 DNA is TGTGCCAGCCGTACAGGGGGCACTGAAGCTTTCTTT. As protein: CASRTGGTEAFF.